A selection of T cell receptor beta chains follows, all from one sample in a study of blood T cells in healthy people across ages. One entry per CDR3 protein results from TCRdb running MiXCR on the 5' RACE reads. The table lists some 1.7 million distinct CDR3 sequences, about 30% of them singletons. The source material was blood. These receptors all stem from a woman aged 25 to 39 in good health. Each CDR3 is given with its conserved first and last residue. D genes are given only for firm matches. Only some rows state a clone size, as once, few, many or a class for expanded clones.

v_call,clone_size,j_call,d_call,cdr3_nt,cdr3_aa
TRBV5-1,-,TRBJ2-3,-,TGCGCCAGCAGCTCTTTCAAACTAGAACTAAGTGAGGGGTCGCAGTATTTT,CASSSFKLELSEGSQYF
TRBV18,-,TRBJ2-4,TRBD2,TGTGCCAACTCCCGACTAGCGGGAGGGAGGAATGAGCAGTACTTC,CANSRLAGGRNEQYF
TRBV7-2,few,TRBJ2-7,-,TGTGCCAGCAGCCACGTCGGAGCTAAATACGAGCAGTACTTC,CASSHVGAKYEQYF
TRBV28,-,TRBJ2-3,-,TGTGCCAGCAGTTTATGGACGGGTCCCTCCACAAATACGCAGTATTTT,CASSLWTGPSTNTQYF
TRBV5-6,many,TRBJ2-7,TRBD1,TGTGCCAGCAGCTCTGAGACAGGGGCGATCCACGAGCAGTACTTC,CASSSETGAIHEQYF
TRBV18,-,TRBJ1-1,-,TGTGCCAGCTCACCCACCGCCTTTGAAGCTTTCTTT,CASSPTAFEAFF
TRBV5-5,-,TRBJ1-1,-,TGTGCCAGCAGCACTTACAGGGTAGCTTTCTTT,CASSTYRVAFF
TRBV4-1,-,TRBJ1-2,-,TGCGCCAGCAGCATGGGAAGGCGGAATGGGGACTATGGCTACACCTTC,CASSMGRRNGDYGYTF
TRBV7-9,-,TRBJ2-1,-,TGTGCCAGCAGCTTAGTGGGTGGGAGAGGGGAGCAGTTCTTC,CASSLVGGRGEQFF
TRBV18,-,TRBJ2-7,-,TGTGCCAGCTCACGGCTAGAGAACGAGCAGTACTTC,CASSRLENEQYF
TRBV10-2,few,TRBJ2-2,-,TGCGCCAGCAGTAGCGGTTCCGCCGGGGAGCTGTTTTTT,CASSSGSAGELFF
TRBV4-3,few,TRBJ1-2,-,TGCGTCAGCAGCCAAAACCAGCTTGCTAACTATGGCTACACCTTC,CVSSQNQLANYGYTF
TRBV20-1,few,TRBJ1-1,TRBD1,TGCAGTGCTAGAGATTTCAGGGGGCAAGTGTCTGAAGCTTTCTTT,CSARDFRGQVSEAFF
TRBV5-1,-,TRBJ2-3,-,TGCGCCAGCAGCTTGGGTTCCGGGCTAAGCACAGATACGCAGTATTTT,CASSLGSGLSTDTQYF
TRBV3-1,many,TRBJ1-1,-,TGTGCCAGCAGGGGCGGCACTGAAGCTTTCTTT,CASRGGTEAFF
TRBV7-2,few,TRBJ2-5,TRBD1,TGTGCCAGCAGCGACACAGGGGGTCGGGAGACCCAGTACTTC,CASSDTGGRETQYF
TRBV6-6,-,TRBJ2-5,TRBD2,TGTGCCAGCAGTTACTCGCTAGGGGAGGGGGAGACCCAGTACTTC,CASSYSLGEGETQYF
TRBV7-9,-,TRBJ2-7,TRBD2,TGTGCCAGCAGCTCACCTAACCATTTTACTAGCGGGGTAACCTACGAGCAGTACTTC,CASSSPNHFTSGVTYEQYF
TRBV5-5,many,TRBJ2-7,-,TGTGCCAGCAGCCCGGCGGAAGAGAACTACGAGCAGTACTTC,CASSPAEENYEQYF